This is a list of T cell receptor beta chains from one sample in a study of T-cell reconstitution after alpha-beta-depleted transplantation in children. TCRdb fed the PCR reads into MiXCR, producing one record per CDR3 protein. The sample has 150,000 to 200,000 distinct CDR3 sequences, approximately 7% seen once. Here the sequenced sample was PBMCs from the stem cell graft donor, taken from the stem cell graft. These receptors all stem from a human donor who donated a stem cell graft to a child with Wiskott-Aldrich syndrome. CDR3s include the opening cysteine and the closing phenylalanine or tryptophan. D genes are given only for firm matches. Only part of the rows carry a size: once, few, many, or a class if the clone is expanded.

D gene | J gene | clone size | V gene | CDR3 DNA | CDR3 protein
TRBD1 | TRBJ1-1 | many | TRBV12-3/TRBV12-4 | TGTGCCAGCAGTACGGGACAGGGGGCAAGAGCTTTCTTT | CASSTGQGARAFF
. | TRBJ1-1 | many | TRBV6-5 | TGTGCCAGCAGTTACTCCGCAGGGACCACTGAAGCTTTCTTT | CASSYSAGTTEAFF
TRBD2 | TRBJ2-3 | many | TRBV12-3/TRBV12-4 | TGTGCCACCAGTAGCGGGGGAATAGGCACAGATACGCAGTATTTT | CATSSGGIGTDTQYF
. | TRBJ2-3 | . | TRBV7-9 | TGTGCCAGCAGTCTGCAGTCGGGGCAGCAGTATTTT | CASSLQSGQQYF
. | TRBJ2-7 | many | TRBV15 | TGTGCCACCAGCAGATCCCGATCCTACGAGCAGTACTTC | CATSRSRSYEQYF
TRBD2 | TRBJ2-7 | few | TRBV3-1 | TGTGCCAGCGGACTAGCGGGGCTCTACGAGCAGTACTTC | CASGLAGLYEQYF
TRBD1 | TRBJ2-2 | many | TRBV6-1 | TGTGCCAGCAGTACCCCGGGACAGGGTCCCGGGGAGCTGTTTTTT | CASSTPGQGPGELFF
. | TRBJ1-1 | . | TRBV30 | TGTGCCTGGAGTGTGTGGAACACTGAAGCTTTCTTT | CAWSVWNTEAFF
TRBD1 | TRBJ1-4 | few | TRBV28 | TGTGCCAGCCGAGGACAGGGACCGGGGCTTGAAAAACTGTTTTTT | CASRGQGPGLEKLFF
. | TRBJ2-7 | many | TRBV12-3/TRBV12-4 | TGTGCCAGCAGTTCCCACCCGAGGGACATTGGCTACGAGCAGTACTTC | CASSSHPRDIGYEQYF
TRBD1 | TRBJ2-6 | . | TRBV11-2 | TGTGTCAGCAGCTTAGTACCGAGGGACAGCCTCTCTGGGGCCAACGTCCTGACTTTC | CVSSLVPRDSLSGANVLTF
. | TRBJ2-2 | many | TRBV12-3/TRBV12-4 | TGTGCCAGCGGAGTGAGCGGTACGAACACCGGGGAGCTGTTTTTT | CASGVSGTNTGELFF
. | TRBJ1-1 | many | TRBV30 | TGTGCCTGGAGTCGGGACGGCACTGAAGCTTTCTTT | CAWSRDGTEAFF
. | TRBJ2-3 | many | TRBV20-1 | TGCAGTGCTAGACCGGGGGACTCCACAGATACGCAGTATTTT | CSARPGDSTDTQYF
TRBD2 | TRBJ2-3 | many | TRBV5-1 | TGCGCCAGCAGCTCCGGGACTAGCGGGAGAGGTGGAGATACGCAGTATTTT | CASSSGTSGRGGDTQYF
. | TRBJ1-6 | many | TRBV4-3 | TGCGCCAGCAGCCCGTCGGGTAGGCTCTCCTATAATTCACCCCTCCACTTT | CASSPSGRLSYNSPLHF
. | TRBJ2-2 | many | TRBV12-3/TRBV12-4 | TGTGCCAGCAGCCTATTCTCTATTGCCGGGGAGCTGTTTTTT | CASSLFSIAGELFF
TRBD2 | TRBJ2-3 | many | TRBV3-1 | TGTGCCAGCAGCCAACCCTCACTAGCGGGAGCATCCTATGATACGCAGTATTTT | CASSQPSLAGASYDTQYF
TRBD2 | TRBJ2-3 | many | TRBV7-8 | TGTGCCAGCAGAGAGGGACTAGCGGGGGGAGGAGATACGCAGTATTTT | CASREGLAGGGDTQYF
TRBD2 | TRBJ2-1 | many | TRBV7-9 | TGTGCCAGCAGCCAAGGGAAGCTAGCGGCCCACAATGAGCAGTTCTTC | CASSQGKLAAHNEQFF
. | TRBJ1-2 | many | TRBV12-3/TRBV12-4 | TGTGCCAGCAGTTTAGCACGGGACGGCTACACCTTC | CASSLARDGYTF
TRBD1 | TRBJ2-3 | many | TRBV20-1 | TGCAGTGCCGTACCCGGGACAGGGGGCACAGATACGCAGTATTTT | CSAVPGTGGTDTQYF
TRBD1 | TRBJ2-3 | many | TRBV20-1 | TGCAGTGCTAGAAAAATACAGGGGAAGGAGGATACGCAGTATTTT | CSARKIQGKEDTQYF
TRBD2 | TRBJ2-5 | many | TRBV5-1 | TGCGCCAGCAGCGCCGGACTAGCGGGGGGCCAAGAGACCCAGTACTTC | CASSAGLAGGQETQYF
. | TRBJ2-7 | many | TRBV6-5 | TGTGCCAGCAGTTACTCGAAGGCCTACGAGCAGTACTTC | CASSYSKAYEQYF
TRBD2 | TRBJ2-1 | many | TRBV12-3/TRBV12-4 | TGTGCCAGCAAAATAGCGGGGGGGTCGTACAATGAGCAGTTCTTC | CASKIAGGSYNEQFF
TRBD1 | TRBJ2-7 | many | TRBV5-1 | TGCGCCAGCAGCCGCGACAGGGGGCTTCTCGAGCAGTACTTC | CASSRDRGLLEQYF
. | TRBJ2-2 | few | TRBV12-3/TRBV12-4 | TGTGCCAGCAGTCCACCGACGGGACGGAGGAACACCGGGGAGCTGTTTTTT | CASSPPTGRRNTGELFF
. | TRBJ1-2 | many | TRBV5-1 | TGCGCCAGCAGCCCCGGGCAACTCCGGGGCCACTATGGCTACACCTTC | CASSPGQLRGHYGYTF
TRBD1 | TRBJ1-5 | few | TRBV5-5 | TGTGCCAGCAGCTCGGGACAGGGGGCATCTCAGCCCCAGCATTTT | CASSSGQGASQPQHF
. | TRBJ2-7 | many | TRBV7-6 | TGTGCCAGCAGCAGAACAGATTCCTACGAGCAGTACTTC | CASSRTDSYEQYF
. | TRBJ2-7 | . | TRBV18 | TGTGCCAGCTCAGGGGTAACCGGGAGCCACGAGCAGTACTTC | CASSGVTGSHEQYF
. | TRBJ2-1 | many | TRBV2 | TGTGCCATAGACCACAGGACTTACAATGAGCAGTTCTTC | CAIDHRTYNEQFF
. | TRBJ2-7 | many | TRBV12-3/TRBV12-4 | TGTGCCAGCAGTTTTGGACAAGTCGTGAGCTCCTACGAGCAGTACTTC | CASSFGQVVSSYEQYF
. | TRBJ1-1 | many | TRBV29-1 | TGCAGCGTTGGCGCCAGAATGAACACTGAAGCTTTCTTT | CSVGARMNTEAFF
. | TRBJ1-5 | many | TRBV20-1 | TGCAGTGCTAGGGATCAGGGCAATCAGCCCCAGCATTTT | CSARDQGNQPQHF
TRBD1 | TRBJ1-2 | many | TRBV6-1 | TGTGCCAGCAGTGAGACGGCGAGAGGGGGCAACTATGGCTACACCTTC | CASSETARGGNYGYTF
. | TRBJ2-1 | many | TRBV5-1 | TGCGCCAGCAGCTCGGTCGGGACTCTAATCAATGAGCAGTTCTTC | CASSSVGTLINEQFF
TRBD2 | TRBJ2-1 | many | TRBV20-1 | TGCAGTGCCCCTGTTTTACTAGCGGGAGTAAACAATGAGCAGTTCTTC | CSAPVLLAGVNNEQFF
. | TRBJ2-5 | . | TRBV5-1 | TGCGCCAGCAGCTTGGTCTCGGGGACGACAGAGACCCAGTACTTC | CASSLVSGTTETQYF
TRBD2 | TRBJ2-3 | few | TRBV5-1 | TGCGCCAGCAGCTCCAGCGGGAGGGGCACAGATACGCAGTATTTT | CASSSSGRGTDTQYF
TRBD1 | TRBJ1-2 | many | TRBV5-1 | TGCGCCAGCAGCTCCCCACGTACAACCGGGACAGAAAGTAGCTATGGCTACACCTTC | CASSSPRTTGTESSYGYTF
TRBD2 | TRBJ2-2 | many | TRBV2 | TGTGCCAGCAGTCGGACTAGCGGGAGGAACACCGGGGAGCTGTTTTTT | CASSRTSGRNTGELFF
. | TRBJ2-7 | many | TRBV29-1 | TGCAGCGTATCTAGCCTAGACTCCTACGAGCAGTACTTC | CSVSSLDSYEQYF
. | TRBJ2-2 | . | TRBV30 | TGCGCCCTGGGGCGGGGTTGGGAGCTGTTTTTT | CALGRGWELFF
TRBD1 | TRBJ1-6 | many | TRBV14 | TGTGCCAGCAGCCAAGTATTACAGGGGGCAAATTCACCCCTCCACTTT | CASSQVLQGANSPLHF
TRBD1 | TRBJ1-5 | many | TRBV2 | TGTGCCAGCAGTGTCGGACAGGGAGGCACTCAGCCCCAGCATTTT | CASSVGQGGTQPQHF
TRBD2 | TRBJ2-1 | many | TRBV27 | TGTGCCAGCAGCCTTAGCGGGAGCCATGAGCAGTTCTTC | CASSLSGSHEQFF
TRBD2 | TRBJ2-2 | . | TRBV29-1 | TGCAGCGTCGTGACTAGCAACACCGGGGAGCTGTTTTTT | CSVVTSNTGELFF
TRBD2 | TRBJ2-3 | many | TRBV20-1 | TGCAGTGCGATAATCCTAGCGGCCCCAACAGATACGCAGTATTTT | CSAIILAAPTDTQYF
TRBD2 | TRBJ2-7 | many | TRBV7-2 | TGTGCCAGCAGCTTAGGGGCTAGCGGAACCTACGAGCAGTACTTC | CASSLGASGTYEQYF
TRBD1 | TRBJ2-7 | . | TRBV4-1 | TGCGCCAGCAGCCAAGCGGGGAACAGGGGGCTAAACGAGCAGTACTTC | CASSQAGNRGLNEQYF
TRBD1 | TRBJ1-5 | many | TRBV30 | TGTGCCTGGTCCGACAGGGGTCGTGATCCCCAGCATTTT | CAWSDRGRDPQHF
. | TRBJ2-6 | many | TRBV5-1 | TGCGCCAGCAGCTTTGCCACCACCTCTGGGGCCAACGTCCTGACTTTC | CASSFATTSGANVLTF